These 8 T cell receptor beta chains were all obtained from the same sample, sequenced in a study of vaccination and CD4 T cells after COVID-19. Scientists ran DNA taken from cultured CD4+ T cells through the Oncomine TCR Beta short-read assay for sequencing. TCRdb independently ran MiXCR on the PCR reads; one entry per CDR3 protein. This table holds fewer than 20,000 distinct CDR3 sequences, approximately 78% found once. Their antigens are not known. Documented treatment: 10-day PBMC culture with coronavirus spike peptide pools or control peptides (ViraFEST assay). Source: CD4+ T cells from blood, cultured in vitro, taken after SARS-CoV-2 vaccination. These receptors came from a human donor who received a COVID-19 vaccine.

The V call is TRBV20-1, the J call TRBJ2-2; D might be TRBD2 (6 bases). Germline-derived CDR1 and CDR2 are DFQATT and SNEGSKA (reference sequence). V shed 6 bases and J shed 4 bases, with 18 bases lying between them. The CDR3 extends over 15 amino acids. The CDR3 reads CSATRRGMGTGELFF. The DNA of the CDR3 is TGCAGTGCCACCAGGAGGGGTATGGGCACCGGGGAGCTGTTTTTT.

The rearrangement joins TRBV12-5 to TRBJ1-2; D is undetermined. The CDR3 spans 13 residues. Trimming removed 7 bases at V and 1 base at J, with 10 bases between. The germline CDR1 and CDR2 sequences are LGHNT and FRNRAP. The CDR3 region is CASALGSNYGYTF. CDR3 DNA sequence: TGTGCTAGTGCCCTAGGGAGTAACTATGGCTACACCTTC. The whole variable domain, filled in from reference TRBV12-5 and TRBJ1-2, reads DARVTQTPRHKVTEMGQEVTMRCQPILGHNTVFWYRQTMMQGLELLAYFRNRAPLDDSGMPKDRFSAEMPDATLATLKIQPSEPRDSAVYFCASALGSNYGYTFGSGTRLTVV.

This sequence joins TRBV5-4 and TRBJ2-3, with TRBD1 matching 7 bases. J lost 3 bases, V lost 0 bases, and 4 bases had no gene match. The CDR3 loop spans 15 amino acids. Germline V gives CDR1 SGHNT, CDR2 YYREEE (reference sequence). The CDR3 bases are TGTGCCAGCAGCTTGGCCGTGACAGGGACAGATACGCAGTATTTT. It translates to CASSLAVTGTDTQYF.

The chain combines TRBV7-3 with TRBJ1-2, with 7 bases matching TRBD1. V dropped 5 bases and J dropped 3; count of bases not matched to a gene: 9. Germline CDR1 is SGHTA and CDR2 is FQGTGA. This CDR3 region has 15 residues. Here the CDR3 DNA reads TGTGCCAGCAGCCTATACGGGACAGAGGACTATGGCTACACCTTC. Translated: CASSLYGTEDYGYTF.

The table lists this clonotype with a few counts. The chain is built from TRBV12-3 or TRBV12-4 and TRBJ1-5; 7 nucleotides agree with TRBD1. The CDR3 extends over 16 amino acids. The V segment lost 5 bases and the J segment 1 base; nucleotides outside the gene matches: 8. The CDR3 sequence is CASSRTGLRSNQPQHF. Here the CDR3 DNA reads TGTGCCAGCAGTCGGACAGGACTACGAAGCAATCAGCCCCAGCATTTT.

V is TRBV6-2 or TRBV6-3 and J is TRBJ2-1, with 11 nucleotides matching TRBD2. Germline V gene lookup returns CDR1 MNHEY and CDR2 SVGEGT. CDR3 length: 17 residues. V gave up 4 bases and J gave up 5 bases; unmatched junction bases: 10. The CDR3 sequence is CASSSTPKLAGDNEQFF. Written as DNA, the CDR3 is TGTGCCAGCAGTTCGACCCCTAAACTAGCGGGGGACAATGAGCAGTTCTTC.

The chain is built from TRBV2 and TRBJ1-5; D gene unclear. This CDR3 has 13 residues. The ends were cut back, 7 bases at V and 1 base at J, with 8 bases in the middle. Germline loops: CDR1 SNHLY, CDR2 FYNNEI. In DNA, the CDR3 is TGTGCCAGCACTGAGGACAGCAATCAGCCCCAGCATTTT. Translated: CASTEDSNQPQHF.

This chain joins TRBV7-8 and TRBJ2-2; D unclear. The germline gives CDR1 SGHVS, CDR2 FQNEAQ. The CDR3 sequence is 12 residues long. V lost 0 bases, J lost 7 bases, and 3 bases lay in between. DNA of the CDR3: TGTGCCAGCAGCTTAGCGGTCGGGGAGCTGTTTTTT. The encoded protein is CASSLAVGELFF.